Below, one T cell receptor (beta chain) is given with its context. Its antigen is undetermined. Germline V gene lookup returns CDR1 SGDLS and CDR2 YYNGEE. Trimming removed 0 bases from V and 0 bases from J, with 7 bases in between. This CDR3 spans 15 amino acids. Clones were read by immunoSEQ multiplex PCR, and TCRdb kept only the in-frame ones, dropping some. This table holds about 150,000 clones, around 89% found once. The entry originates in a study of T cell responses to AZD1222 COVID-19 vaccine. Study outcomes and limitations: Spike-wide coverage was observed for vaccine-associated CD4 TCRs, with dominant responses at 160-218 and 743-854.

The receptor was derived from an adult in good health. The sample consisted of peripheral blood, taken on day 0 of AZD1222 vaccination. This chain joins TRBV9 and TRBJ1-5, with a weak D call TRBD1 (6 bases). The DNA of the CDR3 is TGTGCCAGCAGCGTAGGGACAGTTAGCAATCAGCCCCAGCATTTT. Translated, it gives CASSVGTVSNQPQHF.